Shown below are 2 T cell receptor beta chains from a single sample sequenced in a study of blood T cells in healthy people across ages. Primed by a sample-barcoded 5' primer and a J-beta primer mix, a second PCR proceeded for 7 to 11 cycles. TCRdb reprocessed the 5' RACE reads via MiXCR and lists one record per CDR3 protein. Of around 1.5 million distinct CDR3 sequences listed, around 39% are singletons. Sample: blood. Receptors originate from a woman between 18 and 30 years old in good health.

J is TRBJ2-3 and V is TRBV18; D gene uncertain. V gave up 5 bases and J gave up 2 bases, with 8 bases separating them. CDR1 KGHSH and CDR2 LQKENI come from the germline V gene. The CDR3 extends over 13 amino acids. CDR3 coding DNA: TGTGCCAGCTCAACGAAACTCACAGATACGCAGTATTTT. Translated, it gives CASSTKLTDTQYF.

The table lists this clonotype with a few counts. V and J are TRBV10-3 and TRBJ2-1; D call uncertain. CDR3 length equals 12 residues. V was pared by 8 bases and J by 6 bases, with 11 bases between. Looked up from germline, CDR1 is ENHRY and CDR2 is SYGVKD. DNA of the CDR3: TGTGCCATCTTAGTCCCTCCCAATGAGCAGTTCTTC. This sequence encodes CAILVPPNEQFF.